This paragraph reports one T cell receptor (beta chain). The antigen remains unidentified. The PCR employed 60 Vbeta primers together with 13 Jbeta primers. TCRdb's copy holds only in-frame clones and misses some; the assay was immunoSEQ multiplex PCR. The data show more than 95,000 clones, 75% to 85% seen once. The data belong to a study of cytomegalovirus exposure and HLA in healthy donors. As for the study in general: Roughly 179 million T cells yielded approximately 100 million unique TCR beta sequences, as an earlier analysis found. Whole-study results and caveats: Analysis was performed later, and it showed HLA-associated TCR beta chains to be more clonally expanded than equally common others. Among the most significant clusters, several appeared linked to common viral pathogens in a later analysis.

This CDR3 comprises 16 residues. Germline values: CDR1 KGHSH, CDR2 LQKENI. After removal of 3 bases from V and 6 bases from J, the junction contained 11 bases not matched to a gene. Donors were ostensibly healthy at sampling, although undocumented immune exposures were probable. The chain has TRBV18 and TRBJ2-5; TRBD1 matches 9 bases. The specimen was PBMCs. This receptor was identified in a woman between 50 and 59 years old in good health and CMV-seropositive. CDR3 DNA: TGTGCCAGCTCACCGTGGGGGCGACAGGGGGGAAAGACCCAGTACTTC. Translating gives CASSPWGRQGGKTQYF.